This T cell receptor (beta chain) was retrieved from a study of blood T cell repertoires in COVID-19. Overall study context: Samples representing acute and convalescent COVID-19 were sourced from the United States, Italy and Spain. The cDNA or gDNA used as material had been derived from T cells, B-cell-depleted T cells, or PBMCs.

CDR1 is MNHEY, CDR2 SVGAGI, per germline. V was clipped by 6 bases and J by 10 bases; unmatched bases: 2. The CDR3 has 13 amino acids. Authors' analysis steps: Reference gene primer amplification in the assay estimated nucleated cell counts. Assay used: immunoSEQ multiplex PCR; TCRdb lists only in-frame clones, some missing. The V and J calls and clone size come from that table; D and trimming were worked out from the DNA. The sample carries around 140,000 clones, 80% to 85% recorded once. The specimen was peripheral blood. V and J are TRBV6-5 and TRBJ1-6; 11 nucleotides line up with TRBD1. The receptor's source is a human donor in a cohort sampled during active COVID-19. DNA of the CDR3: TGTGCCAGCAGGGACAGGGGGCAATCACCCCTCCACTTT. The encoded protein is CASRDRGQSPLHF.